The 23 T cell receptor beta chains below all came from one sample that was sequenced in a study of T cells in Graves' hyperthyroidism and ophthalmopathy. TCR beta CDR3 regions were amplified from RNA transcripts. RT-PCR in the first round (using the HTBI primer set) targeted the TCR CDR3. TCRdb fed the multiplex PCR reads into MiXCR, producing one record per CDR3 protein. The data show about 400,000 distinct CDR3 sequences, roughly 15% seen once. The specimen sequenced was blood. These receptors came from a woman in her sixties or seventies with Graves' ophthalmopathy.

The gene calls are TRBV12-3 or TRBV12-4 and TRBJ2-3; a possible D gene is TRBD1 (6 bases). CDR3 length equals 14 residues. V shed 6 bases and J shed 2 bases, with 12 bases lying between them. The CDR3 DNA sequence: TGTGCCAGCAGGGTAGGACAGAACACAGATACGCAGTATTTT. Protein sequence: CASRVGQNTDTQYF.

This clonotype was detected ten times or more. The rearrangement uses TRBV2 and TRBJ1-4; D gene uncertain. The CDR3 is 15 amino acids. The V end was cut by 6 bases, the J end by 6 bases, with 17 bases between. The V gene's germline CDR1 is SNHLY and CDR2 FYNNEI. CDR3: CASRTRTRADEKLFF. The CDR3 DNA reads as TGTGCCAGCAGGACGAGGACCCGAGCAGATGAAAAACTGTTTTTT.

At least ten counts were recorded for this clonotype. The V gene is TRBV7-3, the J gene TRBJ2-2; D gene uncertain. Per germline, CDR1 SGHTA and CDR2 FQGTGA. The CDR3 is 19 residues long. V dropped 5 bases and J dropped 2 bases, with 24 bases sitting between them. CDR3 residues: CASSLFPARNRANTGELFF. In nucleotides, the CDR3 is TGTGCCAGCAGCCTTTTTCCTGCTAGGAACAGAGCTAACACCGGGGAGCTGTTTTTT. The variable domain in full, with the rest retrieved from reference TRBV7-3 and TRBJ2-2, is GAGVSQTPSNKVTEKGKYVELRCDPISGHTALYWYRQSLGQGPEFLIYFQGTGAADDSGLPNDRFFAVRPEGSVSTLKIQRTERGDSAVYLCASSLFPARNRANTGELFFGEGSRLTVL.

This clonotype was counted many times. CDR3 residues: CASTFAGGTDNEQFF. The CDR3 DNA reads TGTGCCAGCACCTTCGCGGGAGGTACGGACAATGAGCAGTTCTTC. The J gene is TRBJ2-1, the V gene TRBV12-3 or TRBV12-4; 8 bases map to TRBD2. Trimming cost V 7 bases and J 5 bases; bases outside gene matches: 10. The CDR3 has 15 residues.

In this sample, this clonotype turned up many times. The chain links TRBV6-5 to TRBJ1-4, with a possible D match to TRBD1 (5 bases). CDR3 length: 15 amino acids. Germline CDR1 and CDR2: MNHEY and SVGAGI. V gave up 2 bases and J gave up 1 base, with 8 bases separating them. The CDR3: CASSYSRGTNEKLFF. The CDR3 region has the DNA TGTGCCAGCAGTTACAGTAGGGGAACTAATGAAAAACTGTTTTTT.

This clonotype occurred many times. The V and J genes are TRBV27 and TRBJ2-5; D might be TRBD2 (5 bases). The germline V gene has CDR1 MNHEY and CDR2 SMNVEV (reference sequence). This CDR3 spans 16 amino acids. Deletions cut 4 bases from V and 1 base from J, with 16 bases between. The CDR3 protein is CASSYIGVRGQETQYF. In nucleotides, the CDR3 is TGTGCCAGCAGTTACATCGGGGTTAGAGGCCAAGAGACCCAGTACTTC.

Concerning this clonotype itself: An end of the junction does not agree with germline; a read error may underlie this. The J gene is TRBJ2-1, the V gene TRBV6-1, with TRBD2 as a possible D gene (5 bases). Germline loops: CDR1 MNHNS, CDR2 SASEGT. This CDR3 is 16 amino acids long. CDR3: CASNPGSRLSYNEQLF. The CDR3 DNA reads as TGTGCCAGCAATCCGGGATCCCGTTTATCCTACAATGAGCAGCTCTTC.

J is TRBJ1-1 and V is TRBV4-2; D is possibly TRBD1 (5 bases). Germline values: CDR1 LGHNA, CDR2 YNFKEQ. V lost 3 bases and J 6 bases, leaving 11 bases between the germline ends. The CDR3 runs to 13 residues. The CDR3 spells CASSHGASPEAFF. The CDR3 DNA sequence: TGTGCCAGCAGCCATGGGGCGAGTCCTGAAGCTTTCTTT.

About this clonotype itself: A much larger clone differs by one base, so this may be a read error. As DNA, the CDR3 is TGTGCCAGCAGCTTAGGCTGGGCCGGGGAGCTGTTTTTT. Translation gives CASSLGWAGELFF. The rearrangement joins TRBV7-9 to TRBJ2-2, with unresolved D. This CDR3 is built from 13 residues. In germline, CDR1 is SEHNR, CDR2 FQNEAQ (reference sequence). Trimming took off 1 base at V and 6 bases at J, with 6 bases between the two ends.

Ten or more counts support this clonotype. The chain recombines TRBV5-1 with TRBJ2-7; D remains ambiguous. V lost 0 bases and J lost 5, with 12 bases in between. The CDR3 covers 14 residues. Looked up from germline, CDR1 is SGHRS and CDR2 is YFSETQ. The CDR3: CASSLEGRRNEQYF. DNA for the CDR3: TGCGCCAGCAGCTTGGAGGGCCGAAGGAACGAGCAGTACTTC.

The V gene is TRBV6-1, the J gene TRBJ2-4, with 7 bases lining up with TRBD1. The V gene's germline CDR1 is MNHNS and CDR2 SASEGT. The CDR3 consists of 15 residues. V was clipped by 5 bases and J by 1 base; unmatched bases: 5. CDR3 sequence: CASSPRGWAKNIQYF. The CDR3 bases are TGTGCCAGCAGTCCCAGGGGGTGGGCCAAAAACATTCAGTACTTC.

This clonotype has at least ten counts. The junction and the germline gene differ at one end; a read error may be behind it. The V and J genes are TRBV3-1 and TRBJ2-5; possible D gene TRBD1, 5 bases. Germline loops: CDR1 LGHDT, CDR2 YNNKEL (reference sequence). The CDR3 loop spans 16 amino acids. CDR3 coding DNA: TGTGCCAGCAGCCAAGTACCACAGGAGATCGAAGAGTCCCAGTACTTC. It codes for CASSQVPQEIEESQYF.

Only a few counts were recorded for this clonotype. The chain couples TRBV5-1 to TRBJ2-1; 9 bases fit TRBD2. This CDR3 spans 18 amino acids. V shed 3 bases, J shed 2 bases, and the junction held 12 bases outside the gene matches. The V gene's germline CDR1 is SGHRS and CDR2 YFSETQ. The CDR3 sequence is CASSWAGSSGGTYNEQFF. Written as DNA, the CDR3 is TGCGCCAGCAGCTGGGCGGGAAGCAGCGGGGGGACCTACAATGAGCAGTTCTTC.

V is TRBV7-2 and J is TRBJ2-5; 7 bases map to TRBD1. The germline V gene encodes CDR1 SGHTA and CDR2 FQGNSA. J lost 1 base, V lost 5 bases, and 13 bases had no gene match. The CDR3 is 17 amino acids. The CDR3 bases are TGTGCCAGCAGCCCAACCTTCCGGGACAGCCTCCAAGAGACCCAGTACTTC. This encodes CASSPTFRDSLQETQYF.

This chain joins TRBV13 and TRBJ2-2, with D unclear. Trimming took 6 bases from V and 5 from J, leaving 7 bases between them. The CDR3 has 12 amino acids. Looked up from germline, CDR1 is PRHDT and CDR2 is FYEKMQ (reference sequence). The CDR3 DNA sequence: TGTGCCAGCAGTCAGTGGACCGGGGAGCTGTTTTTT. Translated, it gives CASSQWTGELFF.

This chain joins TRBV20-1 and TRBJ2-4; D is perhaps TRBD1 (5 bases). Trimming took off 6 bases at V and 3 bases at J, with 9 bases between the two ends. The CDR3 is 12 residues long. The germline V gene has CDR1 DFQATT and CDR2 SNEGSKA (reference sequence). The CDR3 spells CSALRGKNIQYF. The CDR3 bases are TGCAGTGCCCTAAGGGGCAAAAACATTCAGTACTTC.

This clonotype was observed many times. V gene TRBV11-2 combines with J gene TRBJ2-7, with 8 bases identical to TRBD2. Losses at the gene ends were 2 bases for V and 0 bases for J; bases not matched to a gene: 3. Germline CDR1 and CDR2: SGHAT and FQNNGV. CDR3 size: 15 residues. DNA for the CDR3: TGTGCCAGCAGCTTATTTAGCGGGAACTCCTACGAGCAGTACTTC. This codes for CASSLFSGNSYEQYF.

This clonotype was counted at least ten times. This chain uses TRBV9 with TRBJ2-7; weak D call: TRBD2 (6 bases). The CDR3 is 13 amino acids. The germline V gene encodes CDR1 SGDLS and CDR2 YYNGEE. Deletions cut 0 bases from V and 5 bases from J, with 9 bases between. The CDR3, as DNA: TGTGCCAGCAGCGTAGCTTGGGGGGACGAGCAGTACTTC. This sequence encodes CASSVAWGDEQYF.

This clonotype was seen ten or more times. This chain connects TRBV28 to TRBJ2-5, with 10 positions matching TRBD2. Germline V gene data show CDR1 as MDHEN and CDR2 as SYDVKM. The CDR3 extends over 15 amino acids. The CDR3 loop is CAVGDTGLAPLTQYF. The CDR3 DNA is TGTGCAGTCGGGGACACGGGACTAGCGCCCTTGACCCAGTACTTC. The entire variable domain, with the rest obtained from reference TRBV28 and TRBJ2-5, is as follows: DVKVTQSSRYLVKRTGEKVFLECVQDMDHENMFWYRQDPGLGLRLIYFSYDVKMKEKGDIPEGYSVSREKKERFSLILESASTNQTSMYLCAVGDTGLAPLTQYFGPGTRLLVL.

V usage is TRBV13 and J usage is TRBJ1-2, with 7 bases lining up with TRBD1. Germline loops: CDR1 PRHDT, CDR2 FYEKMQ (reference sequence). J gave up 7 bases and V 0 bases, and 5 bases lay outside the gene matches. This CDR3 spans 14 amino acids. The DNA of the CDR3 is TGTGCCAGCAGCTTAGGTACAGGGGTAGGTGGCTACACCTTC. This codes for CASSLGTGVGGYTF.

This clonotype came up a few times. V gene TRBV28 combines with J gene TRBJ2-7; possibly TRBD1 or TRBD2 for D (6 bases each). CDR1 is MDHEN and CDR2 is SYDVKM in the germline V gene. The CDR3 is 15 residues long. Trimming removed 2 bases at V and 2 bases at J, with 13 bases between. The CDR3 nucleotides read TGTGCCAGCAGTTTAGGTGGGGGGCCCGCCTACGAGCAGTACTTC. This encodes CASSLGGGPAYEQYF.

The V and J genes are TRBV5-4 and TRBJ2-2; D might be TRBD1 (5 bases). V was trimmed by 0 bases and J by 5 bases, leaving 5 bases between them. CDR3 length: 13 residues. Germline V gives CDR1 SGHNT, CDR2 YYREEE (reference sequence). CDR3 residues: CASSLGQTGELFF. CDR3 DNA: TGTGCCAGCAGCTTGGGACAGACCGGGGAGCTGTTTTTT.

In its sample, this clonotype was seen many times. The chain combines TRBV6-1 with TRBJ2-7; TRBD2 aligns across 9 bases. Germline V gene lookup returns CDR1 MNHNS and CDR2 SASEGT. This CDR3 is 15 amino acids long. After removal of 4 bases from V and 1 base from J, the junction contained 5 bases not matched to a gene. CDR3 nucleotide sequence: TGTGCCAGCAGTGCTAGCGGGACTTATTCCTACGAGCAGTACTTC. Its translation is CASSASGTYSYEQYF.